These 17 T cell receptor beta chains were all obtained from the same sample, sequenced in a study of blood T cell repertoires in COVID-19. Using immunoSEQ multiplex PCR, the repertoire was profiled, and TCRdb retains in-frame clones only, with some absent. The sample shows 120,000 or so clones, roughly 88% of them seen only once. The sequenced sample was peripheral blood. These receptor sequences come from a woman older than 75 with acute or convalescent COVID-19.

The chain employs TRBV5-1 and TRBJ2-2; no reliable D call. Between the trimmed V and J ends, which lost 5 bases and 6 bases, there was a span of 8 bases. This CDR3 region has 12 residues. Germline-derived CDR1 and CDR2 are SGHRS and YFSETQ. CDR3 amino acids: CASRPSAGELFF. The DNA for the CDR3 is TGCGCCAGCAGACCTTCGGCCGGGGAGCTGTTTTTT. Full variable domain (remainder filled in from reference TRBV5-1 and TRBJ2-2): KAGVTQTPRYLIKTRGQQVTLSCSPISGHRSVSWYQQTPGQGLQFLFEYFSETQRNKGNFPGRFSGRQFSNSRSEMNVSTLELGDSALYLCASRPSAGELFFGEGSRLTVL.

This clone showed up just once. The chain joins TRBV27 to TRBJ2-5; D may be TRBD1 (5 bases). The germline V and J ends were trimmed by 5 bases and 7 bases, with 14 bases remaining between them. Germline V gives CDR1 MNHEY, CDR2 SMNVEV (reference sequence). The CDR3 has 13 residues. For the CDR3, the DNA is TGTGCCAGCAGTCAAAGGGGCGCAGGGACCCAGTACTTC. Residues: CASSQRGAGTQYF.

The chain is built from TRBV19 and TRBJ2-7, with TRBD1 matching 8 bases. Trimming at V came to 6 bases and at J to 4 bases, leaving 2 bases not matched to a gene. Germline V gives CDR1 LNHDA, CDR2 SQIVND (reference sequence). The CDR3 loop spans 12 amino acids. Here the CDR3 DNA reads TGTGCCAGTAGAGACAGGGGTTACGAGCAGTACTTC. It specifies CASRDRGYEQYF.

The chain combines TRBV28 with TRBJ1-2; 9 nucleotides match TRBD1. CDR3 length: 15 amino acids. Per the germline V gene, CDR1 is MDHEN and CDR2 is SYDVKM. Trimming at V came to 8 bases and at J to 8 bases, leaving 15 bases not matched to a gene. The CDR3 DNA is TGTGCCAGCCTGGCGCCGGACACAGGGGGCCAGGGCTACACCTTC. Translating gives CASLAPDTGGQGYTF.

This clone has just a few counts. The chain couples TRBV12-3 or TRBV12-4 to TRBJ1-1; D not certain. V lost 3 bases and J lost 1, with 6 bases in between. The CDR3 length is 13 residues. The CDR3 DNA sequence: TGTGCCAGCAGTTTTGGGCCGAACACTGAAGCTTTCTTT. Residues: CASSFGPNTEAFF.

V usage is TRBV2 and J usage is TRBJ1-3; no firm D call. Germline-derived CDR1 and CDR2 are SNHLY and FYNNEI. Trimming cost V 3 bases and J 8 bases, with 11 bases left between them. CDR3 length: 13 residues. The CDR3 protein is CASSEGLRDTIYF. The CDR3 DNA is TGTGCCAGCAGTGAGGGCCTTCGAGACACCATATATTTT.

This chain joins TRBV1 and TRBJ1-6. TRBV1 is termed a pseudogene. The CDR3 spans 18 residues. CDR3 region: CTSSQDSAGGGSTTCCCF. CDR3 sequence (DNA): TGCACCAGCAGCCAAGACTCCGCCGGGGGAGGGAGCACGACTTGTTGCTGCTTT.

V is TRBV2 and J is TRBJ1-1; TRBD1 is a possible D gene (5 bases). Germline-derived CDR1 and CDR2 are SNHLY and FYNNEI. There are 15 residues in the CDR3. V was trimmed by 4 bases and J by 0 bases, leaving 12 bases between them. This CDR3 is CASSGGRSMNTEAFF. The CDR3 DNA follows: TGTGCCAGCAGTGGGGGCCGGAGTATGAACACTGAAGCTTTCTTT.

The V and J genes are TRBV19 and TRBJ2-1; D perhaps matches TRBD2 (6 bases). Per the germline V gene, CDR1 is LNHDA and CDR2 is SQIVND (reference sequence). Trimming removed 6 bases from V and 2 bases from J, with 11 bases in between. The CDR3 covers 14 residues. CDR3 in amino acids: CASRVAATYNEQFF. The CDR3 nucleotides are TGTGCCAGTAGGGTAGCGGCGACCTACAATGAGCAGTTCTTC.

The chain recombines TRBV5-4 with TRBJ2-5, with 8 bases that match TRBD1. This CDR3 contains 14 residues. The V gene's germline CDR1 is SGHNT and CDR2 YYREEE (reference sequence). Trimming cost V 4 bases and J 2 bases; bases outside gene matches: 4. CDR3 residues: CASSPGTGQETQYF. The CDR3 DNA reads as TGTGCCAGCAGCCCAGGGACAGGACAAGAGACCCAGTACTTC.

The chain links TRBV28 to TRBJ1-2; 7 nucleotides agree with TRBD1. From germline, CDR1 is MDHEN and CDR2 SYDVKM. V gave up 3 bases and J gave up 3 bases; unmatched junction bases: 10. The CDR3 loop spans 16 amino acids. CDR3 coding DNA: TGTGCCAGCAGTTTCAGTTCGGCAGGGGGTCACTATGGCTACACCTTC. Residues: CASSFSSAGGHYGYTF.

The chain couples TRBV27 to TRBJ2-3; 10 nucleotides match TRBD1. The V segment lost 4 bases and the J segment 11 bases; nucleotides outside the gene matches: 15. CDR1 and CDR2 (germline): MNHEY, SMNVEV (reference sequence). The CDR3 length is 16 residues. CDR3 in amino acids: CASSSGDRGGRGRQYF. The CDR3 nucleotides read TGTGCCAGCAGTTCGGGGGACAGGGGAGGTAGGGGGAGGCAGTATTTT.

This chain joins TRBV19 and TRBJ1-1; TRBD1 matches at 8 bases. The CDR3 totals 19 residues. Germline V gene data show CDR1 as LNHDA and CDR2 as SQIVND (reference sequence). The V gene end was trimmed by 2 bases and the J gene end by 0 bases; junction bases not matched to a gene: 14. The CDR3 reads CASSIWRGAGQAMNTEAFF. The CDR3 DNA reads as TGTGCCAGTAGTATATGGAGAGGGGCGGGACAGGCGATGAACACTGAAGCTTTCTTT.

The J gene is TRBJ1-3, the V gene TRBV7-2; D is ambiguous. The CDR3 spans 15 residues. Deletions cut 0 bases from V and 4 bases from J, with 10 bases between. Germline CDR1 is SGHTA and CDR2 is FQGNSA. The CDR3 bases are TGTGCCAGCAGCTTAGCGTACTGGGCAGGAAACACCATATATTTT. Translation gives CASSLAYWAGNTIYF.

The genes are TRBV19 and TRBJ1-2; 9 bases agree with TRBD1. This CDR3 has 15 amino acids. J lost 4 bases, V lost 5 bases, and 8 bases had no gene match. Per germline, CDR1 LNHDA and CDR2 SQIVND (reference sequence). CDR3 sequence reads: CASSLSTGGIYGYTF. In DNA, the CDR3 is TGTGCCAGTAGTCTATCGACAGGGGGTATCTATGGCTACACCTTC.

The rearrangement links TRBV19 to TRBJ1-2, with 7 bases lining up with TRBD1. Germline V lookup: CDR1 LNHDA, CDR2 SQIVND (reference sequence). V dropped 6 bases and J dropped 5; count of bases not matched to a gene: 9. The CDR3 consists of 14 residues. In DNA, the CDR3 is TGTGCCAGTAGGTTGGCAGGGGGGAGTTATGGCTACACCTTC. This translates into CASRLAGGSYGYTF. The variable domain in full, with the rest retrieved from reference TRBV19 and TRBJ1-2, is DGGITQSPKYLFRKEGQNVTLSCEQNLNHDAMYWYRQDPGQGLRLIYYSQIVNDFQKGDIAEGYSVSREKKESFPLTVTSAQKNPTAFYLCASRLAGGSYGYTFGSGTRLTVV.

In DNA form, the CDR3 reads TGTGCCATCAACGCAGGGGCCAATTCACCCCTCCACTTT. This sequence encodes CAINAGANSPLHF. This sequence joins TRBV10-3 and TRBJ1-6; tentatively, D is TRBD1 (6 bases). This CDR3 contains 13 residues. Trimming left V 7 bases short and J 7 bases short, with 11 bases between. Germline V gives CDR1 ENHRY, CDR2 SYGVKD.